The text below deals with one TCR beta chain. The entry originates in a study of blood T cell repertoires in COVID-19. Clones were sequenced by immunoSEQ multiplex PCR, and TCRdb holds only the in-frame ones, with some missing. Here the sample spans about 67,000 clones, roughly 89% being singletons. V lost 4 bases and J lost 5, with 8 bases in between. The CDR3 spans 11 residues. Germline assignment: CDR1 DFQATT and CDR2 SNEGSKA (reference sequence). The clonotype was recovered from a woman aged 80 or over with acute or convalescent COVID-19. The sample was peripheral blood. V gene TRBV20-1 combines with J gene TRBJ1-1; D might be TRBD1 (5 bases). The CDR3 loop is CSATRVTEAFF. The CDR3 DNA is TGCAGTGCTACCAGGGTGACTGAAGCTTTCTTT.